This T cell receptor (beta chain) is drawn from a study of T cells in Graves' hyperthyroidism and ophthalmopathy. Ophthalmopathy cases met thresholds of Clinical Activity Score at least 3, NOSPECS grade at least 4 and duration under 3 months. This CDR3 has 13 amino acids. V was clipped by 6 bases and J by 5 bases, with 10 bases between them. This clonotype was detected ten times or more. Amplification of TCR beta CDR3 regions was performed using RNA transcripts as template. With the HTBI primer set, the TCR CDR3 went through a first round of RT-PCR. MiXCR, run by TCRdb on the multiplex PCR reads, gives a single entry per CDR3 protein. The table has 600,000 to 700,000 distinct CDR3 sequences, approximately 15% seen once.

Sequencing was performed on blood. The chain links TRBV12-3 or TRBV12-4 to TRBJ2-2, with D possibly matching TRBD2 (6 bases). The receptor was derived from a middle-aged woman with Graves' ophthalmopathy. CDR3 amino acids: CASSQTRTGELFF. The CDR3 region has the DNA TGTGCCAGCAGCCAGACTAGGACCGGGGAGCTGTTTTTT.